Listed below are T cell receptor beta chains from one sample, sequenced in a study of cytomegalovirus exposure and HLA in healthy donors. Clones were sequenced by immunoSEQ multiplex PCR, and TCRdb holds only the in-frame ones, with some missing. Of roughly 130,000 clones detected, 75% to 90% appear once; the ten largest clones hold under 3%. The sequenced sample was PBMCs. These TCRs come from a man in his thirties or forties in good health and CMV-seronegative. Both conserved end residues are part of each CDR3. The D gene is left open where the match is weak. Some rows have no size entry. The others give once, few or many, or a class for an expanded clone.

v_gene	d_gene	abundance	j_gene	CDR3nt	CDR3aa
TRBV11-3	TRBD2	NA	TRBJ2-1	TGTGCCAGCAGCTTACTAGCGGGAGAGTGGTTCTTC	CASSLLAGEWFF
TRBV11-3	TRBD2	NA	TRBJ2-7	TGTGCCAGCAGCCCAAGACTAGCGGGGTTATACGAGCAGTACTTC	CASSPRLAGLYEQYF
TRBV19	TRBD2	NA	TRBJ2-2	TGTGCCAGTAGTATTGATCTAGCGGGAGGATTTTCCGGGGAGCTGTTTTTT	CASSIDLAGGFSGELFF
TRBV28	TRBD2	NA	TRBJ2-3	TGTGCCAGCAGTTCAACTACTAGCGGGCCCAGGGATACGCAGTATTTT	CASSSTTSGPRDTQYF
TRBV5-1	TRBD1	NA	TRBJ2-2	TGCGCCAGCAGCTCCGGGACAGGGCACACCGGGGAGCTGTTTTTT	CASSSGTGHTGELFF
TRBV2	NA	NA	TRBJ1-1	TGTGCCAGCATTCGGGGGCGCGGGGGCACTGAAGCTTTCTTT	CASIRGRGGTEAFF
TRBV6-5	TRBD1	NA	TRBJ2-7	TGTGCCAGCAGTTACTCAGGGGGCCCCTTGAGGGAGCAGTACTTC	CASSYSGGPLREQYF
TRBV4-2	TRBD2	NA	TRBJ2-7	TGTGCCAGCAGCCAAGCTACTAGCGGTACCTACGAGCAGTACTTC	CASSQATSGTYEQYF
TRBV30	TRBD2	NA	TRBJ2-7	TGTGCCTGGGCCGGGGGGGTGGGCGAGCAGTACTTC	CAWAGGVGEQYF
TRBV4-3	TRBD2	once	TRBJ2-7	TGCGCCAGCAGCCCCGGTTCACGCGGGAGTACGGAAGAGCAGTACTTC	CASSPGSRGSTEEQYF
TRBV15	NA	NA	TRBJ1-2	TGTGCCACCGAGGAGGGTACGGGGCCCTTCCGAACCAACTATGGCTACACCTTC	CATEEGTGPFRTNYGYTF
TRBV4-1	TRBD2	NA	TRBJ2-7	TGCGCCAGCAGCCTCACCGGGACTAGCGCGTCCGAGCAGTACTTC	CASSLTGTSASEQYF
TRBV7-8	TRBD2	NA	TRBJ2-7	TGTGCCAGCAGCTTAATAGCGGGTTATACCTACGAGCAGTACTTC	CASSLIAGYTYEQYF
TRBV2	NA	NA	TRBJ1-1	TGTGCCAGCAGGTTGCAATGGAGGGACACTGAAGCTTTCTTT	CASRLQWRDTEAFF
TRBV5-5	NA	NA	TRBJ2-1	TGTGCCAGCAGCGCGGACAGCAATGAGCAGTTCTTC	CASSADSNEQFF
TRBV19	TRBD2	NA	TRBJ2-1	TGTGCCAGTAGTGAGACCCGGACTAGCTCCTACAATGAGCAGTTCTTC	CASSETRTSSYNEQFF
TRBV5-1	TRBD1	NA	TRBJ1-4	TGCGCCAGCAGCGGGACAATAGGGGGCAATAATGAAAAACTGTTTTTT	CASSGTIGGNNEKLFF
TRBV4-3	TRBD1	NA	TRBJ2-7	TGCGCCAGCAGCCAAGTTCTGGGACAGGTGACCTACGAGCAGTACTTC	CASSQVLGQVTYEQYF
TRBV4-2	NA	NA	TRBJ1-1	TGTGCCAGCAGCCAAGAGGGTAGGAGAGCGAACACTGAAGCTTTCTTT	CASSQEGRRANTEAFF
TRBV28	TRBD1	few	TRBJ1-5	TGTGCCAGCAGCTCGGGACAGGGCCGAATCCAGCATTTT	CASSSGQGRIQHF
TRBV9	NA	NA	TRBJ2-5	TGTGCCAGCAGCGTAGGAAGCGAAACCCTAAGCGAGACCCAGTACTTC	CASSVGSETLSETQYF
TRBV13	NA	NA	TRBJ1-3	TGTGCCAGCAGCCCAGGACGGGGAGCTGGAAACACCATATATTTT	CASSPGRGAGNTIYF
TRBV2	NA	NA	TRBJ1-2	TGTGCCAGCAGTGTATCTTATGGCTACACCTTC	CASSVSYGYTF
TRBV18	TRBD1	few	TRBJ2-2	TGTGCCAGCTCACTTACAGGGGGCGCGGACACCGGGGAGCTGTTTTTT	CASSLTGGADTGELFF
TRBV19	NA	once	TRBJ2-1	TGTGCCAGTAGTAGCGGAGCGGACAGCTCCTACAATGAGCAGTTCTTC	CASSSGADSSYNEQFF
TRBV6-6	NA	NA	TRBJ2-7	TGTGCCAGCACCGTAGACAGGCAAATCTCCTACGAGCAGTACTTC	CASTVDRQISYEQYF
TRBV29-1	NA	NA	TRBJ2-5	TGCAGCGTAAAGACAGGAGTCCAAGAGACCCAGTACTTC	CSVKTGVQETQYF
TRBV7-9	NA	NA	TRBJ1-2	TGTTCCAGCAGCCCACAGGGAAACGGCTACACCTTC	CSSSPQGNGYTF
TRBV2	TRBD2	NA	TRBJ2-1	TGTGCCAGCAAGAGCGGGGTCAATGAGCAGTTCTTC	CASKSGVNEQFF
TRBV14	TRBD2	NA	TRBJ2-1	TGTGCCAGCAGCCAAACCCGGACTAGCGGGAGTAATGAGCAGTTCTTC	CASSQTRTSGSNEQFF
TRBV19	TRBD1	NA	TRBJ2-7	TGTGCCAGTAGCCCAGGACAGGGTCTTTCCTACGAGCAGTACTTC	CASSPGQGLSYEQYF
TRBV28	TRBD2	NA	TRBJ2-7	TGTGCCAGCAGTTCCCGGACTAGCGGAACCTACGAGCAGTACTTC	CASSSRTSGTYEQYF
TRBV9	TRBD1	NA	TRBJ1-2	TGTGCCAGCAGCTTCCGGGACAGGGATGGCTACACCTTC	CASSFRDRDGYTF
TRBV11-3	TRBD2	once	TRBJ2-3	TGTGCCAGCAGCTTAGTTTTTTTAGGGCTAGCGGGTGGCACAGATACGCAGTATTTT	CASSLVFLGLAGGTDTQYF
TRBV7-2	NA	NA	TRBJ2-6	TGTGCCAGCGGCCAAGACTCTGGGGCCAACGTCCTGACTTTC	CASGQDSGANVLTF
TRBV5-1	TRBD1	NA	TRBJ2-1	TGCGCCAGCAGCTACGACAGGGGGCGCGCCTATGAGCAGTTCTTC	CASSYDRGRAYEQFF
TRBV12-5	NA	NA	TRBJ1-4	TGTGCTAGTGGTTTGGTAAATTCTGGCAGGGGTGGGGAAAAACTGTTTTTT	CASGLVNSGRGGEKLFF
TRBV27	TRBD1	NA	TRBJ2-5	TGTGCCAGCAGGGGACAGCAAGAGACCCAGTACTTC	CASRGQQETQYF
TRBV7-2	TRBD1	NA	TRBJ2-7	TGTGCCAGCAGCTCGGGGACAGGGGGCATGTACGAGCAGTACTTC	CASSSGTGGMYEQYF
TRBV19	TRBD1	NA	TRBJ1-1	TGTGCCAGTAGCGGACAGGGGGCCGTTCAGACTGAAGCTTTCTTT	CASSGQGAVQTEAFF
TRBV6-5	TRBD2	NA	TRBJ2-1	TGTGCCAGCAGAACCCCCGGGACTAAGGGTGAGCAGTTCTTC	CASRTPGTKGEQFF
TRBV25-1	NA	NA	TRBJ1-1	TGTGCCAGCAGTGAGAACAGAATGAACCCTGAAGCTTTCTTT	CASSENRMNPEAFF
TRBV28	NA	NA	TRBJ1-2	TGTGCCTGCCTCGAGGCAGTCTATGGCTACACCTTC	CACLEAVYGYTF
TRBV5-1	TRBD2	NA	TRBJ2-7	TGCGCCAGCAGCTTAGGGAGGGCCCTCAACGAGCAGTACTTC	CASSLGRALNEQYF
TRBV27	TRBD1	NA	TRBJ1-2	TGTGCCAGCAGTTTTTCAGGGACAGGTGGTGGCTACACCTTC	CASSFSGTGGGYTF
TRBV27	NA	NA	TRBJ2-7	TGTGCCAGCAGTTTATCGGCAGTATCGGGTGAGCAGTACTTC	CASSLSAVSGEQYF
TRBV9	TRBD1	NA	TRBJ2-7	TGTGCCAGCAGCGTTGGCAGGGGGCCGTTCGGCGAGCAGTACTTC	CASSVGRGPFGEQYF
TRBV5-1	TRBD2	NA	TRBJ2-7	TGCGCCAGCAGCTCGGTGCGGGGGGACTACGAGCAGTACTTC	CASSSVRGDYEQYF
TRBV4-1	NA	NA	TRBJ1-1	TGCGCCAGCAGCCAATCGGCAGGGGTGGTCGCTGAAGCTTTCTTT	CASSQSAGVVAEAFF
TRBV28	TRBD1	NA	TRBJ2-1	TGTGCCAGCAGTGTAACAGGGGGCGCCAATGAGCAGTTCTTC	CASSVTGGANEQFF
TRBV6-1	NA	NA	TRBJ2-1	TGTGCCAGCAGTGTGGCCCTAGCGCCCTACAATGAGCAGTTCTTC	CASSVALAPYNEQFF
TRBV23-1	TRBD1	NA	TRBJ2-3	TGCGCCAGCAGTCAATCGCTAGGACAGGGTGTGCGCACAGATACGCAGTATTTT	CASSQSLGQGVRTDTQYF
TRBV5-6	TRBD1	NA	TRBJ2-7	TGTGCCAGCAGCTTGGGGGGACAGGCAGCCTACGAGCAGTACTTC	CASSLGGQAAYEQYF
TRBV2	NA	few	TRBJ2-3	TGTGCCAGCAGCGGACTGTCACCTAGCACAGATACGCAGTATTTT	CASSGLSPSTDTQYF